What follows are 30 T cell receptor beta chains derived from one specimen sequenced in a study of blood T cell repertoires in COVID-19. Generated by immunoSEQ multiplex PCR, the TCRdb table keeps only in-frame clones and is missing some. The data show some 150,000 clones, about 91% seen once. What was sequenced was peripheral blood. All receptors come from a woman between 45 and 65 years old with acute or convalescent COVID-19.

Only a few counts were recorded for this clone. The J gene is TRBJ2-7, the V gene TRBV27; tentatively, D is TRBD1 (6 bases). This CDR3 has 14 amino acids. Looked up from germline, CDR1 is MNHEY and CDR2 is SMNVEV (reference sequence). Deletions cut 4 bases from V and 4 bases from J, with 14 bases between. Written as DNA, the CDR3 is TGTGCCAGCAGTTACCGGGACACAGGATACGAGCAGTACTTC. Translating gives CASSYRDTGYEQYF.

The J gene is TRBJ2-1, the V gene TRBV5-1, with TRBD2 identical over 11 bases. The trim removed 0 bases at V and 6 bases at J, leaving 5 bases unmatched. Germline CDR1 and CDR2: SGHRS and YFSETQ. The CDR3 loop spans 16 amino acids. In DNA form, the CDR3 reads TGCGCCAGCAGCTTGGTTTCCCTAGCGGGGGGCAATGAGCAGTTCTTC. It is translated as CASSLVSLAGGNEQFF. Supplemented by reference TRBV5-1 and TRBJ2-1, the full variable domain reads KAGVTQTPRYLIKTRGQQVTLSCSPISGHRSVSWYQQTPGQGLQFLFEYFSETQRNKGNFPGRFSGRQFSNSRSEMNVSTLELGDSALYLCASSLVSLAGGNEQFFGPGTRLTVL.

The chain carries TRBV6-2 or TRBV6-3 and TRBJ1-2, with TRBD1 matching 12 bases. The junction had 3 bases not matched to a gene; V was cut back by 0 bases and J by 4 bases. This CDR3 comprises 16 residues. CDR1 MNHEY and CDR2 SVGEGT come from the germline V gene. The CDR3 region has the DNA TGTGCCAGCAGTTACTCGGGGACAGGGGGCGGCTATGGCTACACCTTC. This gives the protein CASSYSGTGGGYGYTF.

V usage is TRBV7-8 and J usage is TRBJ1-3; maybe TRBD1 (6 bases). V was shortened by 5 bases and J by 0 bases, with 14 bases between the two germline ends. This CDR3 region has 16 residues. In germline, CDR1 is SGHVS, CDR2 FQNEAQ. The CDR3 reads CASSPGAAYSGNTIYF. CDR3 in DNA: TGTGCCAGCAGCCCAGGGGCGGCTTACTCTGGAAACACCATATATTTT.

This sequence joins TRBV2 and TRBJ2-2; no clear D gene. V was clipped by 7 bases and J by 6 bases, with 15 bases between them. There are 14 residues in the CDR3. Germline V gene lookup returns CDR1 SNHLY and CDR2 FYNNEI. CDR3 residues: CASKESLQAGELFF. For the CDR3, the DNA is TGTGCCAGCAAAGAGTCCTTGCAAGCCGGGGAGCTGTTTTTT. Combining the CDR3 with reference TRBV2 and TRBJ2-2 gives the whole variable domain EPEVTQTPSHQVTQMGQEVILRCVPISNHLYFYWYRQILGQKVEFLVSFYNNEISEKSEIFDDQFSVERPDGSNFTLKIRSTKLEDSAMYFCASKESLQAGELFFGEGSRLTVL.

V and J are TRBV18 and TRBJ2-1, with a tentative D call TRBD1 (6 bases). Between the trimmed V and J ends, which lost 1 base and 0 bases, there was a span of 16 bases. This CDR3 is built from 18 residues. Germline loops: CDR1 KGHSH, CDR2 LQKENI. CDR3 nucleotide sequence: TGTGCCAGCTCACCACTCGGTTCCGGGACACTCTCCTACAATGAGCAGTTCTTC. Encoded protein: CASSPLGSGTLSYNEQFF.

V gene TRBV28 combines with J gene TRBJ1-4; 10 positions match TRBD1. CDR1 and CDR2 from the germline V gene are MDHEN and SYDVKM. This CDR3 region has 15 residues. Germline trimming cut 6 bases from V and 6 bases from J; bases unmatched to any gene: 7. The CDR3 DNA reads TGTGCCAGCAGCTTTTCCGGGACAGGGGATGAAAAACTGTTTTTT. Residues: CASSFSGTGDEKLFF.

The chain combines TRBV5-1 with TRBJ1-2; D possibly corresponds to TRBD1 (6 bases). This CDR3 has 12 amino acids. V lost 2 bases, J lost 7 bases, and 9 bases lay in between. Germline V gene sequence: CDR1 SGHRS, CDR2 YFSETQ. DNA for the CDR3: TGCGCCAGCAGCTTAACAGGGACTGGCTACACCTTC. This gives the protein CASSLTGTGYTF.

V gene TRBV6-2 or TRBV6-3 combines with J gene TRBJ1-5, with D possibly matching TRBD1 (5 bases). The CDR3 spans 15 residues. Germline CDR1 and CDR2: MNHEY and SVGEGT. Trimming cost V 3 bases and J 5 bases, with 14 bases left between them. The CDR3 DNA reads TGTGCCAGCAGTTATCCCGAAACAGGATATCAGCCCCAGCATTTT. This sequence encodes CASSYPETGYQPQHF.

This clone came up once. This may be a read error: a much more frequent sequence differs by one nucleotide. The chain joins TRBV3-1 (or the pseudogene TRBV3-2) to TRBJ1-1; 7 bases align to TRBD1. The V and J ends lost 4 bases and 0 bases, in that order; junction bases with no gene match: 2. Germline CDR1 LGHDT, CDR2 YNNKEL (reference sequence). The CDR3 has 14 residues. The CDR3 spells CASSLGQMNTEAFF. The CDR3 bases are TGTGCCAGCAGCCTGGGACAGATGAACACTGAAGCTTTCTTT.

This chain links TRBV10-3 with TRBJ2-5; D is ambiguous. The germline CDR1 and CDR2 sequences are ENHRY and SYGVKD. The CDR3 totals 10 residues. CDR3 sequence: CASGQETQYF. DNA of the CDR3: TGTGCGTCCGGGCAAGAGACCCAGTACTTC.

V and J are TRBV9 and TRBJ2-2, with a possible D match to TRBD1 (5 bases). Trimming pared 6 bases from V and 3 bases from J, leaving 9 bases between. This CDR3 region has 13 residues. The germline gives CDR1 SGDLS, CDR2 YYNGEE. The CDR3 region has the DNA TGTGCCAGCAATTCCAGGGACACCGGGGAGCTGTTTTTT. It yields the protein CASNSRDTGELFF.

The V call is TRBV19, the J call TRBJ1-1, with unresolved D. CDR1 and CDR2 (germline): LNHDA, SQIVND (reference sequence). The V and J ends lost 7 bases and 1 base respectively, with 10 bases between them. The CDR3 contains 13 residues. The chain's CDR3 is CASTRVGNTEAFF. The CDR3 nucleotides read TGTGCCAGTACGAGGGTCGGGAACACTGAAGCTTTCTTT.

The V call is TRBV19, the J call TRBJ2-6, with D uncertain. V lost 5 bases, J lost 0 bases, and 5 bases lay in between. Germline V gene lookup returns CDR1 LNHDA and CDR2 SQIVND (reference sequence). The CDR3 is 14 amino acids. CDR3 in amino acids: CASSYSSGANVLTF. In nucleotides, the CDR3 is TGTGCCAGTAGTTACAGCTCTGGGGCCAACGTCCTGACTTTC.

V is TRBV7-9 and J is TRBJ1-1, with 10 bases lining up with TRBD1. Germline V gives CDR1 SEHNR, CDR2 FQNEAQ (reference sequence). V was pared by 1 base and J by 6 bases, with 2 bases of the junction left unmatched. There are 14 residues in the CDR3. CDR3 in DNA: TGTGCCAGCAGCTTAGGGGACAGGGGTTCTGAAGCTTTCTTT. Protein sequence: CASSLGDRGSEAFF.

The V call is TRBV3-1 (or the pseudogene TRBV3-2), the J call TRBJ2-5; 7 nucleotides agree with TRBD2. Germline V gene sequence: CDR1 LGHDT, CDR2 YNNKEL (reference sequence). The length of the CDR3 is 16 residues. The trim removed 0 bases at V and 7 bases at J, leaving 11 bases unmatched. CDR3 sequence: CASSQDISAGEGTQYF. The CDR3 nucleotides read TGTGCCAGCAGCCAAGATATCTCCGCGGGGGAGGGGACCCAGTACTTC.

This chain joins TRBV18 and TRBJ2-5; D possibly corresponds to TRBD2 (6 bases). CDR1 KGHSH and CDR2 LQKENI come from the germline V gene. CDR3 size: 14 residues. Trimming removed 6 bases at V and 4 bases at J, with 15 bases between. As DNA, the CDR3 is TGTGCCAGCTCCCTGAGTAGCGGACTAGAGACCCAGTACTTC. This encodes CASSLSSGLETQYF.

The rearrangement uses TRBV6-2 or TRBV6-3 and TRBJ2-1; D gene uncertain. CDR3 size: 14 residues. Germline loops: CDR1 MNHEY, CDR2 SVGEGT. V was trimmed by 2 bases and J by 8 bases, leaving 13 bases between them. CDR3: CASSYRQARDEQFF. In DNA form, the CDR3 reads TGTGCCAGCAGTTACAGGCAAGCCCGGGATGAGCAGTTCTTC.

The rearrangement joins TRBV29-1 to TRBJ1-3, with 7 bases matching TRBD1. The germline V gene encodes CDR1 SQVTM and CDR2 ANQGSEA. Trimming took 6 bases from V and 4 from J; bases not matched to a gene: 9. The CDR3 has 14 amino acids. The CDR3 sequence: CSVSTGERGNTIYF. In DNA, the CDR3 is TGCAGCGTATCTACAGGGGAGAGGGGAAACACCATATATTTT. Full variable domain (outside the CDR3, taken from reference TRBV29-1 and TRBJ1-3): SAVISQKPSRDICQRGTSLTIQCQVDSQVTMMFWYRQQPGQSLTLIATANQGSEATYESGFVIDKFPISRPNLTFSTLTVSNMSPEDSSIYLCSVSTGERGNTIYFGEGSWLTVV.

The V call is TRBV19, the J call TRBJ1-1, with D possibly being TRBD1 (6 bases). The V gene lost 6 bases and the J gene lost 5 bases, with 16 bases spanning the gap. This CDR3 is built from 14 residues. Germline V CDR1 and CDR2: LNHDA, SQIVND (reference sequence). The CDR3 loop is CASRNPQGITEAFF. In DNA form, the CDR3 reads TGTGCCAGTAGGAACCCACAGGGAATTACTGAAGCTTTCTTT.

This clone was seen just once. The chain uses TRBV19 and TRBJ1-3, with 7 bases lining up with TRBD1. Germline CDR1 is LNHDA and CDR2 is SQIVND (reference sequence). V was pared by 4 bases and J by 3 bases, with 9 bases of the junction left unmatched. This CDR3 has 16 amino acids. This chain's CDR3 is CASSSSRGAGGNTIYF. CDR3 nucleotide sequence: TGTGCCAGTAGTAGTAGCAGGGGGGCCGGTGGAAACACCATATATTTT.

This clone was recorded once. V gene TRBV3-1 (or the pseudogene TRBV3-2) combines with J gene TRBJ2-3; TRBD2 matches 7 bases. The junction had 8 bases not matched to a gene; V was cut back by 0 bases and J by 11 bases. The CDR3 covers 14 residues. CDR1 is LGHDT and CDR2 is YNNKEL in the germline V gene (reference sequence). DNA of the CDR3: TGTGCCAGCAGCCAAGATTCCGGGGGGTGGAGGCAGTATTTT. Residues: CASSQDSGGWRQYF.

The chain has TRBV9 and TRBJ2-1, with 8 positions matching TRBD2. The V gene end was trimmed by 0 bases and the J gene end by 6 bases; junction bases not matched to a gene: 8. From germline, CDR1 is SGDLS and CDR2 YYNGEE. This CDR3 has 16 residues. CDR3 amino acids: CASSVAGSGVGNEQFF. In nucleotides, the CDR3 is TGTGCCAGCAGCGTAGCTGGTAGCGGGGTAGGCAATGAGCAGTTCTTC.

In this sample, this clone turned up a few times. At the DNA level, this CDR3 is encoded by other sequences in the same sample as well. This chain joins TRBV6-5 and TRBJ1-1, with 7 bases fitting TRBD1. Trimming removed 6 bases from V and 1 base from J; junction bases left unmatched: 5. Germline V CDR1 and CDR2: MNHEY, SVGAGI. This CDR3 is 14 amino acids long. The chain's CDR3 is CASSPRTGNTEAFF. CDR3 DNA sequence: TGTGCCAGCAGCCCCCGGACAGGGAACACTGAAGCTTTCTTT.

This chain links TRBV12-3 or TRBV12-4 with TRBJ2-7; perhaps TRBD1 as D (6 bases). The V end lost 6 bases, the J end lost 7 bases, and 13 bases lay between the germline ends. The CDR3 has 12 residues. CDR3: CASSRIDREQYF. The CDR3 DNA sequence: TGTGCCAGCAGCAGAATCGACAGGGAGCAGTACTTC.

This clone showed up just a few times. The chain couples TRBV18 to TRBJ1-2, with TRBD1 identical over 10 bases. J was trimmed by 7 bases and V by 2 bases; bases with no gene match: 4. Germline V lookup: CDR1 KGHSH, CDR2 LQKENI. The CDR3 spans 14 residues. The DNA for the CDR3 is TGTGCCAGCTCACCAGACAGGGGGCGCGGTGGCTACACCTTC. This gives the protein CASSPDRGRGGYTF.

This rearrangement joins TRBV24-1 to TRBJ1-2, with 10 bases lining up with TRBD1. V dropped 3 bases and J dropped 8; count of bases not matched to a gene: 5. The CDR3 runs 14 residues. The germline V gene encodes CDR1 KGHDR and CDR2 SFDVKD. The CDR3 loop reads CATSDEGQGKGYTF. The CDR3 DNA reads as TGTGCCACCAGTGATGAGGGACAGGGGAAGGGCTACACCTTC.

This clone was observed once. The chain employs TRBV7-2 and TRBJ1-1; 7 positions match TRBD1. J was trimmed by 0 bases and V by 5 bases; bases with no gene match: 3. Germline assignment: CDR1 SGHTA and CDR2 FQGNSA. The CDR3 sequence is 14 residues long. The CDR3, as DNA: TGTGCCAGCAGCCGGGGACAGTTGAACACTGAAGCTTTCTTT. Protein: CASSRGQLNTEAFF.

The rearrangement uses TRBV7-9 and TRBJ1-2; D perhaps matches TRBD1 (5 bases). The CDR3 has 13 residues. Germline V CDR1 and CDR2: SEHNR, FQNEAQ (reference sequence). Trimming pared 1 base from V and 7 bases from J, leaving 10 bases between. The chain's CDR3 is CASSLVGASGYTF. CDR3 bases: TGTGCCAGCAGCTTAGTTGGGGCCAGTGGCTACACCTTC.

In its sample, this clone was seen once. CDR3 region: CATSDPTRGYGYTF. The DNA for the CDR3 is TGTGCCACCAGTGATCCGACGAGGGGGTATGGCTACACCTTC. This chain uses TRBV24-1 with TRBJ1-2, with D maybe TRBD1 (6 bases). The CDR3 contains 14 residues. Trimming removed 3 bases from V and 5 bases from J, with 12 bases in between. The germline CDR1 and CDR2 sequences are KGHDR and SFDVKD.